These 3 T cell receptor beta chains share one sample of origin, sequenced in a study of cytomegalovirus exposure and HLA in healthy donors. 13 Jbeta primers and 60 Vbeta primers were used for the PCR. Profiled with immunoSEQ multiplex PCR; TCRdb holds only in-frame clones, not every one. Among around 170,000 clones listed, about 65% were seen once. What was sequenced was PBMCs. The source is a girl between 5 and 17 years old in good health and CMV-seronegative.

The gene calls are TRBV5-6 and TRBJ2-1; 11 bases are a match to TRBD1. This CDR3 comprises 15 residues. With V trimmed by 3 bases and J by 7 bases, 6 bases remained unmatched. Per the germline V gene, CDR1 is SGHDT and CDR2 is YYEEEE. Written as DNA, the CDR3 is TGTGCCAGCAGCTCCGGGACAGGGGGATTGAATGAGCAGTTCTTC. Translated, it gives CASSSGTGGLNEQFF.

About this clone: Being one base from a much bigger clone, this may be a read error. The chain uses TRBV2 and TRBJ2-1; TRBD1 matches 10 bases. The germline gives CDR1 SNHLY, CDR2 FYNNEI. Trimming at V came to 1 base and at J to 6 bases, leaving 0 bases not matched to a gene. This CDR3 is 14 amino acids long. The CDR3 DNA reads TGTGCCAGCAGTGAAGGGACAGGGGGCAATGAGCAGTTCTTC. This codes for CASSEGTGGNEQFF.

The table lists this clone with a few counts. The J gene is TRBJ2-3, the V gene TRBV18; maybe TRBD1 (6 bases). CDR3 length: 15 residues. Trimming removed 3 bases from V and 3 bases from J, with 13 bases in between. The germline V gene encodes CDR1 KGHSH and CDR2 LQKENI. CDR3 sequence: CASSPTGMGTDTQYF. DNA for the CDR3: TGTGCCAGCTCACCTACAGGGATGGGAACAGATACGCAGTATTTT.